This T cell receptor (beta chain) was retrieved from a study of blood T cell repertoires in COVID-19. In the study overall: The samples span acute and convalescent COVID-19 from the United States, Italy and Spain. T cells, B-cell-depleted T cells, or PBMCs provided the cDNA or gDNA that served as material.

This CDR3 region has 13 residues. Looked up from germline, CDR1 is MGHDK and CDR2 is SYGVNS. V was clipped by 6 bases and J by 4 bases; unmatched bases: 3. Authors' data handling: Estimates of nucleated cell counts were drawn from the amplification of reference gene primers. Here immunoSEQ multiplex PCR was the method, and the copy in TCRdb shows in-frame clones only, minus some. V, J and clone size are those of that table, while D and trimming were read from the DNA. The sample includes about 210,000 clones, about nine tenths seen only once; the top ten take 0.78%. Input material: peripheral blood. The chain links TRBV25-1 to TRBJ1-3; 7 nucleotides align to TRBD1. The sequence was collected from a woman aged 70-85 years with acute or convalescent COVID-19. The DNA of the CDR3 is TGTGCCAGCAGCGGACAGGCAGGAAACACCATATATTTT. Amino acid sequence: CASSGQAGNTIYF. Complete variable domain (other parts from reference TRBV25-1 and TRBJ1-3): EADIYQTPRYLVIGTGKKITLECSQTMGHDKMYWYQQDPGMELHLIHYSYGVNSTEKGDLSSESTVSRIRTEHFPLTLESARPSHTSQYLCASSGQAGNTIYFGEGSWLTVV.